This T cell receptor beta chain was documented in a study of cytomegalovirus exposure and HLA in healthy donors. The overall study: In an early release, HLA-typed donors contributed tens of millions of unique TCR sequences. Findings of the study overall: A later analysis found common viral pathogens apparently linked to several of the most significant clusters.

In the PCR, 60 Vbeta and 13 Jbeta primers were used. Sequencing was performed with immunoSEQ multiplex PCR; in TCRdb, only in-frame clones are kept and a portion is missing. The sample comprises 92,000 or so clones, roughly 67% of which are singletons, and about 22% rests with the top ten. Remarks on this clone: Its antigen remains unidentified.

This clonotype was sampled from a woman aged 50 to 60 in good health and CMV-seropositive. The sample consisted of PBMCs.

This chain's CDR3 is CASRTGGGGYTF. The CDR3 DNA reads TGTGCCAGTAGGACAGGGGGCGGTGGCTACACCTTC. The J gene is TRBJ1-2, the V gene TRBV14, with 11 bases matching TRBD1. Unmatched junction bases numbered 4, after V lost 9 bases and J lost 7 bases. The CDR3 length is 12 residues. Germline values: CDR1 SGHDN, CDR2 FVKESK.